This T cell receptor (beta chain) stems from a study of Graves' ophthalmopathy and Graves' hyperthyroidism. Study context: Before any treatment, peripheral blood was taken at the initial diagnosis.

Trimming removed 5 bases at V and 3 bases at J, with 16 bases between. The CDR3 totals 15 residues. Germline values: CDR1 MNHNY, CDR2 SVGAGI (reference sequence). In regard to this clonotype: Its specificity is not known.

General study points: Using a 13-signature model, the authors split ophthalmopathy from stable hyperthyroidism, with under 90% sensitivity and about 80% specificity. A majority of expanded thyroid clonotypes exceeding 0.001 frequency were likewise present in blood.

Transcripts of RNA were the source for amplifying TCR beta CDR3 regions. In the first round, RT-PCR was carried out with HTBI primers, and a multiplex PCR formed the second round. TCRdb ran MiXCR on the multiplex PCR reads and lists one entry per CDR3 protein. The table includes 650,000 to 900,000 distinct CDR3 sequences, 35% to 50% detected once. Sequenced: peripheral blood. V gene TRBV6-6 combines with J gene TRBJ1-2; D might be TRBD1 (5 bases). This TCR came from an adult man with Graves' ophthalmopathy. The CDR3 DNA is TGTGCCAGCAGTCCCTTTCCTGGAGGGGACTATGGCTACACCTTC. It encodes CASSPFPGGDYGYTF.